In this sample, the clone carrying this TCR beta chain turned up once. This sample is part of a study of blood T cell repertoires in COVID-19. The protocol was immunoSEQ multiplex PCR, while the TCRdb copy is restricted to in-frame clones and leaves out a portion. The sample lists 250,000 to 350,000 clones, roughly 83% occurring once. Germline CDR1 and CDR2: KGHSH and LQKENI. V dropped 0 bases and J dropped 5 bases, with 10 bases sitting between them. The CDR3 is 14 amino acids. This chain links TRBV18 with TRBJ2-5; unclear D gene. The receptor was isolated from a woman between 45 and 60 years old with acute or convalescent COVID-19. Sequenced: peripheral blood. The CDR3 region has the DNA TGTGCCAGCTCACCACCGTCTAGTCTCGAGACCCAGTACTTC. It is translated as CASSPPSSLETQYF. Using reference TRBV18 and TRBJ2-5 for the parts outside the CDR3, the full variable domain is NAGVMQNPRHLVRRRGQEARLRCSPMKGHSHVYWYRQLPEEGLKFMVYLQKENIIDESGMPKERFSAEFPKEGPSILRIQQVVRGDSAAYFCASSPPSSLETQYFGPGTRLLVL.